This entry is about one T cell receptor (beta chain). The antigen remains undetermined. This same CDR3 is encoded by further DNA sequences in the sample. Germline V CDR1 and CDR2: LGHNA, YSLEER. V lost 1 base to trimming and J lost 4 bases, with 7 bases between them. This CDR3 has 14 residues. Terminally differentiated effector memory CD45RA+ cells were excluded by CCR7 positive selection of CD45RO-negative cells. Caucasian adults residing in Nashville, Tennessee made up all the donors. Repertoires were generated with immunoSEQ multiplex PCR, while TCRdb's copy carries only in-frame clones and drops some. The sample lists just over 2,000,000 clones, approximately 95% seen once, with roughly 1% in the top ten. These data are taken from a study of shared clonotypes between healthy human individuals. Study findings and constraints: Clonotype sharing across a few donors was observed for about 5.2% of naive CD4 clonotypes.

The receptor was isolated from a man younger than 35 in good health. The V gene is TRBV4-3, the J gene TRBJ2-2, with D unclear. The sequencing input was naive CD8+ T cells sorted from blood. The CDR3 DNA reads as TGCGCCAGCAGCCAAGGGCTAGGCACCGGGGAGCTGTTTTTT. Translation: CASSQGLGTGELFF.